This TCR beta chain was retrieved from a study of radiation and T cells in renal cell carcinoma (dated by TCRdb to about 2020). As for the study more broadly: In total, 50 to 60 samples underwent TCR beta sequencing: 25 or so tumors plus 27 peripheral blood samples. The final blood draw took place at 4 weeks after radiation, the same time as nephrectomy. Across all 50 or so samples, more than 4,000,000 unique CDR3 nucleotide sequences, encoding 2 million to 3 million unique CDR3 amino acid sequences, were identified.

This clone appeared a single time. Its specific antigen is unknown. No qualities accompany the bases; no much larger clone lies one base away. What the authors observed across the whole study: In blood, the top tumor clonotypes increased between baseline and 2 weeks post-radiation and then shrank by 4 weeks, which suggests that tumor-resident clones expanded only transiently. The single-armed trial design could not address effects of radiation dose or scheduling on the TCR repertoire. Tracking of blood repertoire dynamics stopped at around 4 weeks after treatment, with no follow-up past that point. No pretreatment tumor biopsies were available, so the baseline intratumoral presence of clonotypes could not be determined.

This specimen's time point label, interpreted: blood 4 weeks post-SBRT, at nephrectomy. The treatment or condition label on this specimen signifies: 15 Gy SBRT to primary tumor, nephrectomy 4 weeks later. The samples were obtained from a clinical trial, where primary renal cell carcinomas were treated with 15 Gy stereotactic body radiation therapy and then removed by nephrectomy 4 weeks afterward. To track tumor-enriched clonotypes, serial peripheral blood was sampled from radiation-treated patients at baseline and at 2 weeks and 4 weeks after SBRT. Every patient had renal cell carcinoma of clear cell pathology. The QIAamp DNA Blood Mini Kit (Qiagen) was used to prepare genomic DNA for TCR sequencing. Samples were included in the analyses only if all quality control checks were passed. The CDR3 contains 20 residues, cysteine and phenylalanine counted. Just the 60-base CDR3 DNA is kept, in frame starting at base 1. CDR1 and CDR2, per the germline V gene, are MGHRA and YSYEKL. Unmatched junction bases come to 14, with V trimmed by 0 bases and J by 3 bases.

The immunoSEQ kit was used, according to the manufacturer's recommendations, to generate TCR beta libraries from genomic DNA. For library preparation, a first multiplex PCR was performed with proprietary primers, followed by a second PCR in which unique barcodes were added, and bead cleanups were performed after each round. Each sample batch included a kit-provided positive control reaction and a negative control reaction. The final libraries were assessed on an Agilent 4200 TapeStation D1000 ScreenTape, pooled by volume, and quantified by qPCR. Sequencing ran on an Illumina NextSeq500 with a MidOutput 150-cycle cartridge, using 156 Read1 and 15 Index1 cycles with kit custom primers. The pooled library was loaded at roughly 0.93 pM, with an approximately 20% PhiX control spiked in. Concerning the study's data processing: Vendor-processed data were analyzed in R, with a clonotype defined as all T cells sharing the same CDR3 nucleotide sequence. In the clone abundance analyses, frequencies were normalized to the 10,000 most abundant clones in each sample. Before analysis, public T cell clones were removed, and these numbered fewer than six per sample on average. An abundance difference of at least 32-fold between compartments was the criterion for calling clonotypes tumor-enriched or baseline blood-enriched. A beta-binomial differential abundance model was used to identify clonotypes that were expanded or contracted between blood time points. Tumor-blood repertoire similarity was measured with the Baroni-Urbani and Buser coefficient, and groups were compared using two-tailed Wilcoxon tests in R. Held by TCRdb, this immuneACCESS table contains in-frame sequences only and omits some clones. Under half of the omission traces to an unresolved V gene where checked; the cause of the rest is unknown. That table gives V, J and clone size, and the DNA gave D and trimming. The sample table contains about 150,000 clones; only one count was recorded for approximately 86% of them. Less than 20% of the sample belongs to the ten largest clones.

Rearrangement joined TRBV4-1 to TRBJ2-3; a stretch of 11 junction bases matches TRBD2. The TCR originated in a woman aged 45 to 65 with renal cell carcinoma. This sample comprised blood, obtained from a patient whose treatment included radiotherapy and nephrectomy. The sequenced DNA: TGCGCCAGCAGCCAAGAGATCGAACTAGCGGGAGATGAGTCAACAGATACGCAGTATTTT. The translation is CASSQEIELAGDESTDTQYF.